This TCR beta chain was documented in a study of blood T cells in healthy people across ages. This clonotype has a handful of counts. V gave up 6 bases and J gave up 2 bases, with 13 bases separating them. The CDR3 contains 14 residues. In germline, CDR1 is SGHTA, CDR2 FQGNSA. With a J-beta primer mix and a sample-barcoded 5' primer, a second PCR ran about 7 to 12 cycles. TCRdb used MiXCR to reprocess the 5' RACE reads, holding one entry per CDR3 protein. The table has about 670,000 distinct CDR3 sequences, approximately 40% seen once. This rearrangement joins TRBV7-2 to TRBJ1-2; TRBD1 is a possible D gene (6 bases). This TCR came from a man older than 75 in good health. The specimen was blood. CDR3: CASSLQDRNYGYTF. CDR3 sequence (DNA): TGTGCCAGCAGTCTACAGGACAGAAACTATGGCTACACCTTC.